The 21 T cell receptor beta chains in this list originate from one sample, sequenced in a study of blood T cell repertoires in COVID-19. Profiling relied on immunoSEQ multiplex PCR, and the TCRdb table lists in-frame clones only, not all of them. Here the sample spans 250,000 to 350,000 clones, more than 85% being singletons. Sequencing used PBMCs or T cells enriched from blood (not recorded which). These TCRs come from a woman aged 25 to 39 who had recovered from COVID-19.

This clone was seen only once. The chain uses TRBV10-3 and TRBJ2-1, with a tentative D call TRBD2 (5 bases). V was pared by 1 base and J by 9 bases, with 19 bases between. In germline, CDR1 is ENHRY, CDR2 SYGVKD. This CDR3 has 16 amino acids. CDR3 sequence: CAISELTVRGWVEQFF. In DNA form, the CDR3 reads TGTGCCATCAGTGAGTTGACCGTTCGGGGATGGGTTGAGCAGTTCTTC.

V gene TRBV5-1 combines with J gene TRBJ2-1, with TRBD2 matching over 7 bases. V lost 5 bases and J lost 7; bases outside the gene matches: 9. The germline V gene encodes CDR1 SGHRS and CDR2 YFSETQ. The CDR3 sequence is 14 residues long. CDR3 sequence reads: CASSSTTGGNEQFF. The DNA of the CDR3 is TGCGCCAGCAGTAGCACAACGGGGGGTAATGAGCAGTTCTTC.

This sequence joins TRBV28 and TRBJ2-7, with D maybe TRBD1 (6 bases). Germline lookup yields CDR1 MDHEN and CDR2 SYDVKM. This CDR3 contains 14 residues. Trimming took 6 bases from V and 2 from J, leaving 14 bases between them. The CDR3: CASSAGTPTYEQYF. In DNA form, the CDR3 reads TGTGCCAGCAGCGCCGGGACACCAACCTACGAGCAGTACTTC.

This rearrangement joins TRBV5-8 to TRBJ1-1; the D gene is possibly TRBD1 (6 bases). V gave up 4 bases and J gave up 1 base, with 11 bases separating them. The length of the CDR3 is 14 residues. Germline CDR1 is SGHTS and CDR2 is YDEGEE. The CDR3 nucleotides read TGTGCCAGCAGCCAAAGGACAGCGAACACTGAAGCTTTCTTT. Protein: CASSQRTANTEAFF. Drawing the rest from reference TRBV5-8 and TRBJ1-1, the complete variable domain is EAGVTQSPTHLIKTRGQQATLRCSPISGHTSVYWYQQALGLGLQFLLWYDEGEERNRGNFPPRFSGRQFPNYSSELNVNALELEDSALYLCASSQRTANTEAFFGQGTRLTVV.

The V gene is TRBV5-6, the J gene TRBJ2-5, with 9 positions matching TRBD2. J was trimmed by 4 bases and V by 1 base; bases with no gene match: 5. This CDR3 contains 15 residues. In germline, CDR1 is SGHDT, CDR2 YYEEEE. The CDR3 here is CASSLYLAGSETQYF. The CDR3 bases are TGTGCCAGCAGCTTGTATCTAGCGGGGTCAGAGACCCAGTACTTC. Based on the CDR3 plus reference TRBV5-6 and TRBJ2-5, the full variable domain is DAGVTQSPTHLIKTRGQQVTLRCSPKSGHDTVSWYQQALGQGPQFIFQYYEEEERQRGNFPDRFSGHQFPNYSSELNVNALLLGDSALYLCASSLYLAGSETQYFGPGTRLLVL.

The chain combines TRBV28 with TRBJ2-1, with TRBD2 identical over 12 bases. Germline V gene sequence: CDR1 MDHEN, CDR2 SYDVKM. CDR3 length equals 14 residues. The ends lost 5 bases at V and 15 bases at J; junction bases unmatched: 11. Here the CDR3 DNA reads TGTGCCAGCAGTCCCGGGACTAGCGGGCGTTGGTTGTTCTTC. Its translation: CASSPGTSGRWLFF.

Comment on this clone: Additional DNA sequences in this sample encode the identical CDR3. V gene TRBV28 combines with J gene TRBJ1-1, with a tentative D call TRBD1 (6 bases). The CDR3 runs to 15 residues. Trimming removed 3 bases at V and 1 base at J, with 12 bases between. Germline CDR1 MDHEN, CDR2 SYDVKM. CDR3 loop: CASSLPGVRNTEAFF. The DNA for the CDR3 is TGTGCCAGCAGTTTGCCAGGGGTGAGGAACACTGAAGCTTTCTTT.

This rearrangement joins TRBV27 to TRBJ2-3, with 8 bases fitting TRBD2. The length of the CDR3 is 17 residues. The germline CDR1 and CDR2 sequences are MNHEY and SMNVEV (reference sequence). The V gene end was trimmed by 6 bases and the J gene end by 4 bases; junction bases not matched to a gene: 15. This CDR3 is CASRGLMRGAMPDTQYF. Written as DNA, the CDR3 is TGTGCCAGCAGGGGCCTTATGCGGGGGGCGATGCCAGATACGCAGTATTTT.

This CDR3 reads CASSSRTSPHEQFF. In DNA form, the CDR3 reads TGTGCCAGCAGCTCGAGGACTAGCCCCCATGAGCAGTTCTTC. The chain uses TRBV7-2 and TRBJ2-1; 8 bases fit TRBD2. The CDR3 contains 14 residues. CDR1 is SGHTA and CDR2 is FQGNSA in the germline V gene. With 4 bases clipped from V and 8 bases from J, the junction kept 7 bases outside the gene matches. The whole variable domain, filled in from reference TRBV7-2 and TRBJ2-1, reads GAGVSQSPSNKVTEKGKDVELRCDPISGHTALYWYRQSLGQGLEFLIYFQGNSAPDKSGLPSDRFSAERTGGSVSTLTIQRTQQEDSAVYLCASSSRTSPHEQFFGPGTRLTVL.

The chain carries TRBV4-3 and TRBJ1-2, with TRBD1 identical over 9 bases. This CDR3 contains 14 residues. Germline loops: CDR1 LGHNA, CDR2 YSLEER. V lost 4 bases, J lost 8 bases, and 8 bases stayed unmatched. The CDR3 reads CASSLHRDRDGYTF. Written as DNA, the CDR3 is TGCGCCAGCAGCCTCCACCGGGACAGGGACGGCTACACCTTC.

The chain joins TRBV7-2 to TRBJ1-2; 8 bases agree with TRBD1. The CDR3 sequence is 16 residues long. From germline, CDR1 is SGHTA and CDR2 FQGNSA. Trimming took 7 bases from V and 3 from J; bases not matched to a gene: 13. CDR3 in amino acids: CASTLRTSGGDYGYTF. In DNA form, the CDR3 reads TGTGCCAGCACCCTCCGAACGTCAGGGGGCGACTATGGCTACACCTTC.

This rearrangement joins TRBV2 to TRBJ1-4, with 9 bases identical to TRBD1. The CDR3 loop spans 17 amino acids. With V trimmed by 5 bases and J by 7 bases, 14 bases remained unmatched. Germline V gene lookup returns CDR1 SNHLY and CDR2 FYNNEI. CDR3: CASSRDRAQQWGEKLFF. The CDR3 nucleotides are TGTGCCAGCAGTCGGGACAGGGCCCAACAGTGGGGTGAAAAACTGTTTTTT.

The CDR3: CASSEQGAYNEQFF. Here the CDR3 DNA reads TGTGCCAGCAGTGAACAGGGGGCCTACAATGAGCAGTTCTTC. The chain has TRBV6-1 and TRBJ2-1, with TRBD1 matching over 7 bases. With 2 bases clipped from V and 2 bases from J, the junction kept 0 bases outside the gene matches. Looked up from germline, CDR1 is MNHNS and CDR2 is SASEGT. CDR3 length equals 14 residues.

The J gene is TRBJ2-7, the V gene TRBV7-9; no clear D gene. V dropped 1 base and J dropped 2 bases, with 9 bases sitting between them. The germline CDR1 and CDR2 sequences are SEHNR and FQNEAQ (reference sequence). The CDR3 contains 14 residues. The CDR3 reads CASSLGTRPYEQYF. The CDR3 region has the DNA TGTGCCAGCAGCTTAGGTACGCGTCCCTACGAGCAGTACTTC.

This clone was seen only once. V gene TRBV7-3 combines with J gene TRBJ2-7, with D tentatively TRBD2 (5 bases). V shed 3 bases and J shed 3 bases, with 9 bases lying between them. The CDR3 is 13 amino acids. CDR1 is SGHTA and CDR2 is FQGTGA in the germline V gene. The CDR3 DNA follows: TGTGCCAGCAGCTTTCAGGCGGGCTACGAGCAGTACTTC. Amino acids: CASSFQAGYEQYF. Combining the CDR3 with reference TRBV7-3 and TRBJ2-7 gives the whole variable domain GAGVSQTPSNKVTEKGKYVELRCDPISGHTALYWYRQSLGQGPEFLIYFQGTGAADDSGLPNDRFFAVRPEGSVSTLKIQRTERGDSAVYLCASSFQAGYEQYFGPGTRLTVT.

The chain has TRBV6-5 and TRBJ1-2, with 10 bases identical to TRBD1. With 4 bases clipped from V and 6 bases from J, the junction kept 2 bases outside the gene matches. This CDR3 has 13 amino acids. Germline CDR1 is MNHEY and CDR2 is SVGAGI. CDR3 sequence: CASSSGQGNGYTF. The CDR3 DNA sequence: TGTGCCAGCAGTTCGGGACAGGGGAATGGCTACACCTTC.

In its sample, this clone was seen a few times. CDR3 sequence: CASSSLGGVNTEAFF. The CDR3 DNA is TGTGCCAGCAGTTCCTTAGGGGGCGTGAACACTGAAGCTTTCTTT. J is TRBJ1-1 and V is TRBV6-2 or TRBV6-3, with 7 bases identical to TRBD1. The length of the CDR3 is 15 residues. Germline CDR1 reads MNHEY; CDR2 reads SVGEGT. V was pared by 4 bases and J by 0 bases, with 5 bases of the junction left unmatched.

This chain connects TRBV7-8 to TRBJ2-1, with D possibly matching TRBD2 (5 bases). The CDR3 runs 11 residues. The V gene lost 5 bases and the J gene lost 10 bases, with 9 bases spanning the gap. CDR1 and CDR2 (germline): SGHVS, FQNEAQ. The CDR3 spells CASSRSGEQFF. CDR3 DNA: TGTGCCAGCAGCCGGAGCGGCGAGCAGTTCTTC.

V is TRBV11-3 and J is TRBJ2-2; D gene unclear. The ends were cut back, 7 bases at V and 3 bases at J, with 12 bases in the middle. The CDR3 is 14 amino acids. Germline V gives CDR1 SGHNT, CDR2 YENEEA. CDR3 loop: CASTARKDTGELFF. The CDR3 nucleotides read TGTGCCAGCACCGCCAGGAAGGACACCGGGGAGCTGTTTTTT.

The rearrangement uses TRBV25-1 and TRBJ1-4; D remains ambiguous. Trimming stripped 7 bases from V and 10 bases from J, with 16 bases between. The CDR3 covers 13 residues. In germline, CDR1 is MGHDK, CDR2 SYGVNS. The CDR3 coding sequence is TGTGCCAGCATGAGTTTCCGAGGTGGAAAACTGTTTTTT. Translating gives CASMSFRGGKLFF.

This chain joins TRBV27 and TRBJ1-1; D is possibly TRBD1 (5 bases). V lost 1 base, J lost 4 bases, and 10 bases lay in between. CDR1 is MNHEY, CDR2 SMNVEV, per germline (reference sequence). The CDR3 has 14 residues. The CDR3 DNA follows: TGTGCCAGCAGTTTATGGGGGGAAGGCACTGAAGCTTTCTTT. This gives the protein CASSLWGEGTEAFF.